These T cell receptor beta chains were read from a single sample in a study of spatial heterogeneity in lung cancer. Via MiXCR, TCRdb re-called the 5' RACE reads, giving one row per CDR3 protein. There are roughly 23,000 distinct CDR3 sequences in the sample; around 4.5% occur only once, and about 5% lies in the top ten. Sequencing used PBMCs, obtained at surgery. The receptor set was obtained from a male donor with early-stage non-small cell lung cancer. CDR3s leave out the opening cysteine and the closing phenylalanine or tryptophan.

TRBJ2-4 TRBV28 ASSSPRTSTKNIQY
TRBJ1-6 TRBV7-2 ASTQTGQEKLSPLH
TRBJ2-7 TRBV5-1 ASSWRTGPSYEQY
TRBJ2-3 TRBV6-5 ASSLAGGTDTQY
TRBJ1-5 TRBV6-2/TRBV6-3 ASSYTPWGGESQPQH
TRBJ2-4 TRBV28 ASSQGPPIQY
TRBJ2-7 TRBV5-1 ASSLGGALAGGPNEQY
TRBJ2-5 TRBV6-5 ASSPGTAYQETQY
TRBJ2-3 TRBV20-1 SARDSGPRTDTQY
TRBJ2-2 TRBV9 ASSRRDRGSGELF
TRBJ2-3 TRBV6-2/TRBV6-3 ASSQSPGTGVPDTQY
TRBJ1-4 TRBV6-1 ASSRNPGGQGYEKLF
TRBJ1-4 TRBV5-1 ASSPGPNEKLF
TRBJ1-4 TRBV4-3 ASSQVAPDEKLF
TRBJ1-1 TRBV3-1 ASSIASVNTEAF
TRBJ2-5 TRBV7-2 ASRPGTGGRGTQY
TRBJ2-7 TRBV5-6 ASSLLWDRSSYEQY
TRBJ2-2 TRBV6-2/TRBV6-3 ASSYPRYGGNTGELF
TRBJ2-5 TRBV7-2 ASSPGLAGRETQY
TRBJ1-2 TRBV3-1 ASSQERQGYT
TRBJ2-2 TRBV7-2 ASSLKRPNTGELF
TRBJ2-3 TRBV5-4 ASSLSDTQY
TRBJ1-3 TRBV20-1 SATPGQGNTIY
TRBJ2-3 TRBV6-5 ASSGLQGARGTDTQY
TRBJ2-1 TRBV12-3/TRBV12-4 ASSSGLYNEQF
TRBJ2-2 TRBV5-4 ASSIPTGNTGELF
TRBJ2-3 TRBV10-3 AISWTGSTDTQY
TRBJ1-5 TRBV12-3/TRBV12-4 ASTQGDSNQPQH
TRBJ1-6 TRBV29-1 SVVLGQTSPLH
TRBJ2-1 TRBV19 ASSISGFGEQF
TRBJ2-7 TRBV29-1 SVKPGLAQSYEQY
TRBJ2-5 TRBV10-2 ASSEVGTWNKETQY
TRBJ2-7 TRBV5-1 ASSPDPTSSYEQY
TRBJ1-1 TRBV7-8 ASSSRMNTEAF
TRBJ1-1 TRBV27 ASSPPRGREDTEAF
TRBJ2-2 TRBV12-3/TRBV12-4 ASSPETGVYTGELF
TRBJ1-6 TRBV30 AWSLPHSPLH
TRBJ1-2 TRBV4-2 ASSLSGGWDYGYT
TRBJ2-3 TRBV29-1 SVPGGGSTDTQY
TRBJ1-6 TRBV6-2/TRBV6-3 ASTGTTVASPLH
TRBJ2-2 TRBV6-5 ASSRGLAGDGELF
TRBJ2-1 TRBV10-2 ASSRLAGPSSYNEQF
TRBJ2-7 TRBV28 ASSLIWGEQY
TRBJ2-5 TRBV19 ASSRSGNVETQY
TRBJ2-3 TRBV7-7 ASSDRESTDTQY
TRBJ2-6 TRBV27 ASSPSQGAPGANVLT
TRBJ1-5 TRBV7-2 ASSLDRRNQPQH
TRBJ2-4 TRBV12-3/TRBV12-4 ASSSDIAGQNIQY
TRBJ2-7 TRBV3-1 ASSQGGEQY
TRBJ2-3 TRBV27 ASSFQAGGTDTQY
TRBJ1-2 TRBV19 ASRTVYGYT
TRBJ1-3 TRBV9 ASSAGGHSGNTIY
TRBJ2-5 TRBV7-2 ATAGWHSDQETQY
TRBJ2-3 TRBV15 ATSMGLASLTDTQY
TRBJ2-5 TRBV5-1 ASSWAVTSEETQY
TRBJ2-7 TRBV27 ASSRGQAGAYEQY
TRBJ2-3 TRBV28 ASNLAGSRTDTQY